These 18 T cell receptor beta chains originate from one sample sequenced in a study of control samples from healthy donors and cancer patients. The table came from immunoSEQ multiplex PCR; TCRdb's copy has only in-frame clones and leaves some out. The profile covers roughly 130,000 clones, with roughly 91% appearing a single time and about 1.5% taken by the ten largest. Sequencing input: PBMCs. These receptors were taken from a man aged 50 or older with head and neck cancer.

The gene calls are TRBV7-9 and TRBJ2-7; D is uncertain. The germline V gene encodes CDR1 SEHNR and CDR2 FQNEAQ (reference sequence). Trimming took 4 bases from V and 5 from J, leaving 21 bases between them. The CDR3 spans 16 residues. The CDR3 nucleotides are TGTGCCAGCAGCTACCGGGCCCAGAATGCAAGGAACGAGCAGTACTTC. Its translation: CASSYRAQNARNEQYF.

The chain employs TRBV7-9 and TRBJ1-1; TRBD1 matches 9 bases. The CDR3 consists of 17 residues. Looked up from germline, CDR1 is SEHNR and CDR2 is FQNEAQ (reference sequence). The trim removed 5 bases at V and 3 bases at J, leaving 13 bases unmatched. CDR3 in DNA: TGTGCCAGCAGCCAACTACAGGGGGCGGGTTTGGACACTGAAGCTTTCTTT. Its translation: CASSQLQGAGLDTEAFF.

The CDR3 nucleotides read TGTGCCAGCAGCCCCTCTAACTATGGCTACACCTTC. This sequence encodes CASSPSNYGYTF. The V gene is TRBV7-2, the J gene TRBJ1-2; D not resolved. The V end lost 5 bases, the J end lost 0 bases, and 4 bases lay between the germline ends. This CDR3 is built from 12 residues. Germline CDR1 is SGHTA and CDR2 is FQGNSA.

DNA of the CDR3: TGTGCCAGCAGCTTGGGTATAACAGGGGGCAGGGACGAGCAGTACTTC. Protein: CASSLGITGGRDEQYF. This rearrangement joins TRBV5-4 to TRBJ2-7; 9 positions agree with TRBD1. The CDR3 is made up of 16 amino acids. Germline loops: CDR1 SGHNT, CDR2 YYREEE (reference sequence). The junction had 9 bases not matched to a gene; V was cut back by 0 bases and J by 5 bases.

The chain uses TRBV5-4 and TRBJ2-3; possible D gene TRBD2, 6 bases. V shed 3 bases and J shed 0 bases, with 11 bases lying between them. Germline CDR1 and CDR2: SGHNT and YYREEE (reference sequence). The CDR3 is made up of 15 amino acids. The CDR3 DNA sequence: TGTGCCAGCAGCTCAGGGACTGCTAGCACAGATACGCAGTATTTT. Residues: CASSSGTASTDTQYF.

Notes on this clone: The junction departs from germline at one end; a sequencing error may be responsible. The rearrangement links TRBV6-1 to TRBJ1-2; D is undetermined. The germline CDR1 and CDR2 sequences are MNHNS and SASEGT. This CDR3 spans 14 amino acids. CDR3 sequence: CASSEGSIRLKSSF. The CDR3 DNA is TGTGCCAGCAGTGAAGGATCCATCAGGCTGAAGAGCTCCTTC.

The rearrangement joins TRBV5-1 to TRBJ2-3; 9 bases line up with TRBD2. The CDR3 is 15 amino acids. V lost 3 bases, J lost 2 bases, and 4 bases stayed unmatched. Germline CDR1 and CDR2: SGHRS and YFSETQ. This chain's CDR3 is CASSYSSGATDTQYF. Written as DNA, the CDR3 is TGCGCCAGCAGCTATTCTAGCGGGGCCACAGATACGCAGTATTTT.

The sample holds a few counts of this clone. The genes are TRBV5-1 and TRBJ2-1; D remains unclear. V shed 5 bases and J shed 6 bases, with 12 bases lying between them. CDR3 length: 13 amino acids. Germline V gene data show CDR1 as SGHRS and CDR2 as YFSETQ. CDR3 amino acids: CASRPEGLNEQFF. The CDR3, as DNA: TGCGCCAGCAGACCCGAAGGGCTCAATGAGCAGTTCTTC.

This clone occurred once. This chain connects TRBV12-5 to TRBJ2-1; tentatively, D is TRBD2 (6 bases). Trimming cost V 8 bases and J 1 base, with 15 bases left between them. Germline-derived CDR1 and CDR2 are LGHNT and FRNRAP. The CDR3 is 15 amino acids. The CDR3 DNA reads as TGTGCTAGTTCACCCCGCGGGGCGTCCTACAATGAGCAGTTCTTC. Translation gives CASSPRGASYNEQFF.

The CDR3 loop is CASNPQVPYYGYTF. CDR3 bases: TGTGCCAGCAACCCTCAGGTCCCCTACTATGGCTACACCTTC. The chain employs TRBV2 and TRBJ1-2, with D uncertain. Trimming stripped 7 bases from V and 3 bases from J, with 15 bases between. Germline V gene lookup returns CDR1 SNHLY and CDR2 FYNNEI. There are 14 residues in the CDR3. Full variable domain (remainder filled in from reference TRBV2 and TRBJ1-2): EPEVTQTPSHQVTQMGQEVILRCVPISNHLYFYWYRQILGQKVEFLVSFYNNEISEKSEIFDDQFSVERPDGSNFTLKIRSTKLEDSAMYFCASNPQVPYYGYTFGSGTRLTVV.

This clone was found once. The chain is built from TRBV18 and TRBJ2-3; 8 nucleotides match TRBD2. Trimming cost V 3 bases and J 5 bases; bases outside gene matches: 10. Germline V CDR1 and CDR2: KGHSH, LQKENI. CDR3 length: 16 residues. In DNA form, the CDR3 reads TGTGCCAGCTCACCCGTAGCGGGGAACCGCGGAGATACGCAGTATTTT. Translated: CASSPVAGNRGDTQYF.

The CDR3 sequence is CASSPGQFNTEAFF. In DNA, the CDR3 is TGTGCCAGCTCACCCGGACAGTTTAACACTGAAGCTTTCTTT. V gene TRBV18 combines with J gene TRBJ1-1; a possible D gene is TRBD1 (6 bases). V dropped 3 bases and J dropped 2 bases, with 10 bases sitting between them. This CDR3 is built from 14 residues. Germline V gene data show CDR1 as KGHSH and CDR2 as LQKENI.

The chain uses TRBV5-5 and TRBJ1-1; 7 bases line up with TRBD1. Germline CDR1 is SGHKS and CDR2 is YYEKEE (reference sequence). The length of the CDR3 is 14 residues. V lost 2 bases to trimming and J lost 2 bases; unmatched junction nucleotides: 3. CDR3 DNA: TGTGCCAGCAGCTTTCCAGGGGGTAACACTGAAGCTTTCTTT. Translated, it gives CASSFPGGNTEAFF.

The sample holds one count of this clone. The V call is TRBV6-5, the J call TRBJ2-7; D is unclear. V was clipped by 2 bases and J by 8 bases, with 7 bases between them. The CDR3 has 11 residues. Germline CDR1 is MNHEY and CDR2 is SVGAGI. CDR3 sequence reads: CASSYTGKQYF. The CDR3, as DNA: TGTGCCAGCAGTTACACCGGAAAGCAGTACTTC.

The DNA of the CDR3 is TGTGCCACCAGTGATAATACGGGCACTAACTATGGCTACACCTTC. Amino acid sequence: CATSDNTGTNYGYTF. J is TRBJ1-2 and V is TRBV24-1, with D unclear. Trimming left V 3 bases short and J 0 bases short, with 10 bases between. CDR1 and CDR2 from the germline V gene are KGHDR and SFDVKD. This CDR3 is 15 amino acids long.

The chain carries TRBV4-1 and TRBJ1-6, with a weak D call TRBD1 (6 bases). The germline V gene has CDR1 MGHRA and CDR2 YSYEKL. V shed 4 bases and J shed 3 bases, with 16 bases lying between them. The CDR3 contains 17 residues. In DNA, the CDR3 is TGCGCCAGCAGCCTAAGATACAGGGCAGACTATAATTCACCCCTCCACTTT. Translated: CASSLRYRADYNSPLHF.

The chain joins TRBV7-2 to TRBJ2-3, with D perhaps given as TRBD1 or TRBD2 (6 bases each). The V and J ends lost 2 bases and 4 bases respectively, with 16 bases between them. Germline V gives CDR1 SGHTA, CDR2 FQGNSA. The CDR3 sequence is 16 residues long. Here the CDR3 DNA reads TGTGCCAGCAGCTTACGGCCAGCCGGGGGCCCAGATACGCAGTATTTT. Encoded protein: CASSLRPAGGPDTQYF.

The V and J genes are TRBV24-1 and TRBJ2-3, with a tentative D call TRBD2 (5 bases). V was shortened by 5 bases and J by 1 base, with 9 bases between the two germline ends. Germline V gene lookup returns CDR1 KGHDR and CDR2 SFDVKD. The CDR3 covers 14 residues. The CDR3 is CATSVGAGTDTQYF. The CDR3, as DNA: TGTGCCACCAGTGTCGGAGCGGGCACAGATACGCAGTATTTT.